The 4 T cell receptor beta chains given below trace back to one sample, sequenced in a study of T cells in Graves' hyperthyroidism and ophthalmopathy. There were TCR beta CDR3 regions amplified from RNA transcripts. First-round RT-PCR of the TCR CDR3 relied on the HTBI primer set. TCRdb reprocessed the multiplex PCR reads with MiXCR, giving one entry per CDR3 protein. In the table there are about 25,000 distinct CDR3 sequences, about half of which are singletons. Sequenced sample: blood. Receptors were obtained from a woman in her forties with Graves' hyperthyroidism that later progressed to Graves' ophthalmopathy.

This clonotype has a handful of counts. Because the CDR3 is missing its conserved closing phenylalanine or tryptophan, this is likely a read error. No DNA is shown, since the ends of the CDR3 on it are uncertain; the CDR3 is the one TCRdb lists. The CDR3: CASSLGAPT. The chain recombines TRBV12-3 or TRBV12-4 with TRBJ1-4; the table's D gene call, TRBD1, was not cross checked with the DNA. The CDR3 spans 9 amino acids, including both terminal residues.

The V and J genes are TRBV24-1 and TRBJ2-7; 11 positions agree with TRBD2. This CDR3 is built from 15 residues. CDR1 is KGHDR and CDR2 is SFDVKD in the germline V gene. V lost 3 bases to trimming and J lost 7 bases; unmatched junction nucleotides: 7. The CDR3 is CATSDAGTSGKEQYF. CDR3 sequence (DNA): TGTGCCACCAGTGATGCCGGGACTAGCGGAAAAGAGCAGTACTTC.

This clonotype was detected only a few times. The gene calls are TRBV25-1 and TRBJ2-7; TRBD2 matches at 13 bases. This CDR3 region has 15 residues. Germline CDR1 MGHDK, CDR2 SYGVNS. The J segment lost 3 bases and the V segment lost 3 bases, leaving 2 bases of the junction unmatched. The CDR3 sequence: CASSEGTSGNYEQYF. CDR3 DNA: TGTGCCAGCAGTGAGGGGACTAGCGGGAACTACGAGCAGTACTTC.

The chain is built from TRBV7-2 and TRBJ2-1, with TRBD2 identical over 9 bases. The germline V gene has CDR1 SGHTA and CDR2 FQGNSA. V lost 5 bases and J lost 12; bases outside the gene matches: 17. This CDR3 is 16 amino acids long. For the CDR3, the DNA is TGTGCCAGCAGCATCACGACTAGCGGTAGCACAGATACGCAGTTCTTC. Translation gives CASSITTSGSTDTQFF.